The 16 T cell receptor beta chains given below trace back to one sample, sequenced in a study of early T cells in non-severe SARS-CoV-2 infection. TCRdb passed the 5' RACE reads through MiXCR, listing each CDR3 protein once. This table has more than 55,000 distinct CDR3 sequences, 9.5% to 15% appearing once. The material sequenced was whole blood. All receptors derive from an adult who was a healthcare worker with PCR-confirmed SARS-CoV-2 infection or an uninfected control (not recorded which).

This clonotype was counted between two and nine times. The chain uses TRBV7-2 and TRBJ2-5; 8 nucleotides line up with TRBD2. After removal of 4 bases from V and 3 bases from J, the junction contained 7 bases not matched to a gene. The CDR3 spans 15 residues. Germline V gene data show CDR1 as SGHTA and CDR2 as FQGNSA. DNA for the CDR3: TGTGCCAGCAGCTCCGCCGCGGGAGGAAAAGAGACCCAGTACTTC. Amino acids: CASSSAAGGKETQYF.

This clonotype was detected a few times. This chain links TRBV7-9 with TRBJ2-5; 8 bases fit TRBD2. The ends lost 5 bases at V and 1 base at J; junction bases unmatched: 15. Germline loops: CDR1 SEHNR, CDR2 FQNEAQ (reference sequence). This CDR3 is built from 18 residues. The CDR3: CASSRGRLAGSPQETQYF. The CDR3 DNA reads as TGTGCCAGCAGCCGAGGGCGTTTAGCGGGGAGCCCCCAAGAGACCCAGTACTTC.

This clonotype was counted between two and nine times. The chain carries TRBV2 and TRBJ1-1, with D hard to call. V was shortened by 7 bases and J by 4 bases, with 16 bases between the two germline ends. This CDR3 comprises 14 residues. Germline loops: CDR1 SNHLY, CDR2 FYNNEI. CDR3 loop: CASTASQVTTEAFF. The CDR3 coding sequence is TGTGCCAGCACCGCTAGCCAGGTGACCACTGAAGCTTTCTTT. The whole variable domain, remainder taken from reference TRBV2 and TRBJ1-1, is EPEVTQTPSHQVTQMGQEVILRCVPISNHLYFYWYRQILGQKVEFLVSFYNNEISEKSEIFDDQFSVERPDGSNFTLKIRSTKLEDSAMYFCASTASQVTTEAFFGQGTRLTVV.

This clonotype showed up many times. The V call is TRBV6-1, the J call TRBJ2-1; perhaps TRBD2 as D (5 bases). From germline, CDR1 is MNHNS and CDR2 SASEGT. The V end was cut by 7 bases, the J end by 3 bases, with 16 bases between. The CDR3 sequence is 15 residues long. CDR3 DNA sequence: TGTGCCAGCAAAGTCTCAGGAGGAGACTACAATGAGCAGTTCTTC. It encodes CASKVSGGDYNEQFF.

The V gene is TRBV30, the J gene TRBJ1-5; 9 bases map to TRBD1. CDR3 length: 13 amino acids. Per germline, CDR1 GTSNPN and CDR2 SVGIG (reference sequence). After removal of 2 bases from V and 5 bases from J, the junction contained 1 base not matched to a gene. CDR3 region: CAWSRTGDQPQHF. The DNA for the CDR3 is TGTGCCTGGAGTCGGACAGGGGATCAGCCCCAGCATTTT.

This clonotype occurred many times. This sequence joins TRBV13 and TRBJ2-5; 7 positions agree with TRBD2. V dropped 2 bases and J dropped 3; count of bases not matched to a gene: 0. From germline, CDR1 is PRHDT and CDR2 FYEKMQ (reference sequence). This CDR3 comprises 13 residues. CDR3 in amino acids: CASSLRGEETQYF. In DNA, the CDR3 is TGTGCCAGCAGCTTACGGGGGGAAGAGACCCAGTACTTC.

The rearrangement links TRBV5-6 to TRBJ1-5; weak D call: TRBD1 (5 bases). This CDR3 has 16 amino acids. Germline assignment: CDR1 SGHDT and CDR2 YYEEEE. Trimming pared 4 bases from V and 0 bases from J, leaving 14 bases between. For the CDR3, the DNA is TGTGCCAGCAGCCCGGGTGTGGGGGATAGCAATCAGCCCCAGCATTTT. It is translated as CASSPGVGDSNQPQHF.

This clonotype was counted only a few times. The chain recombines TRBV15 with TRBJ2-5; TRBD1 matches at 9 bases. Germline loops: CDR1 LNHNV, CDR2 YYDKDF (reference sequence). The ends lost 3 bases at V and 10 bases at J; junction bases unmatched: 9. The CDR3 extends over 14 amino acids. The CDR3 coding sequence is TGTGCCACCAGCAGGGGACAGGGTTCTTTAGGCCAGTACTTC. Its protein is CATSRGQGSLGQYF.

The chain carries TRBV10-1 and TRBJ1-6; weak D call: TRBD1 (6 bases). Germline CDR1 reads WNHNN; CDR2 reads SYGVQD (reference sequence). CDR3 length: 15 residues. With 4 bases removed from V and 5 bases from J, the gap between germline ends came to 12 bases. Here the CDR3 reads CASSAYDRNNSPLHF. The CDR3 DNA is TGCGCCAGCAGTGCTTACGACAGGAATAATTCACCCCTCCACTTT.

This clonotype was recorded at least ten times. The V gene is TRBV20-1, the J gene TRBJ1-5; D is ambiguous. Trimming removed 4 bases from V and 0 bases from J, with 4 bases in between. Germline values: CDR1 DFQATT, CDR2 SNEGSKA (reference sequence). This CDR3 comprises 12 residues. CDR3 sequence: CSAKYSNQPQHF. CDR3 in DNA: TGCAGTGCTAAATATAGCAATCAGCCCCAGCATTTT.

This clonotype showed up just a few times. No DNA is shown, since the ends of the CDR3 on it are uncertain; the CDR3 is the one TCRdb lists. The chain has TRBV29-1 and TRBJ2-3; the table calls TRBD1, which could not be checked here. Germline V lookup: CDR1 SQVTM, CDR2 ANQGSEA. Counting both end residues, the CDR3 totals 9 amino acids. The CDR3 spells CSVGQGTYF.

In its sample, this clonotype was seen many times. This chain connects TRBV19 to TRBJ1-5; 10 bases agree with TRBD1. The CDR3 spans 14 residues. The trim removed 5 bases at V and 5 bases at J, leaving 3 bases unmatched. Germline V gives CDR1 LNHDA, CDR2 SQIVND (reference sequence). In DNA form, the CDR3 reads TGTGCCAGTAGTCTGGACAGGGGGGATCAGCCCCAGCATTTT. Residues: CASSLDRGDQPQHF.

The V and J genes are TRBV28 and TRBJ1-1; D ambiguous. The CDR3 is 14 residues long. Germline lookup yields CDR1 MDHEN and CDR2 SYDVKM. The V gene lost 9 bases and the J gene lost 3 bases, with 17 bases spanning the gap. The CDR3 bases are TGTGCCAGTGCTCGGAGGGCTATTCACACTGAAGCTTTCTTT. Encoded protein: CASARRAIHTEAFF.

This chain uses TRBV12-3 or TRBV12-4 with TRBJ2-3, with D unresolved. With 8 bases removed from V and 2 bases from J, the gap between germline ends came to 11 bases. The CDR3 has 13 amino acids. Here the CDR3 DNA reads TGTGCCAGCGCGGTTTCCTACACAGATACGCAGTATTTT. Residues: CASAVSYTDTQYF.

The V and J genes are TRBV29-1 and TRBJ1-1; D unclear. Germline V gives CDR1 SQVTM, CDR2 ANQGSEA. Trimming took 4 bases from V and 5 from J, leaving 8 bases between them. This CDR3 has 11 residues. The CDR3 protein is CSVGERTEAFF. As DNA, the CDR3 is TGCAGCGTTGGGGAGAGGACTGAAGCTTTCTTT. The full variable domain, in which reference TRBV29-1 and TRBJ1-1 provide the parts outside the CDR3, is SAVISQKPSRDICQRGTSLTIQCQVDSQVTMMFWYRQQPGQSLTLIATANQGSEATYESGFVIDKFPISRPNLTFSTLTVSNMSPEDSSIYLCSVGERTEAFFGQGTRLTVV.

This clonotype was seen many times. J is TRBJ2-1 and V is TRBV4-3; D is uncertain. Trimming removed 0 bases at V and 4 bases at J, with 13 bases between. Germline-derived CDR1 and CDR2 are LGHNA and YSLEER. The CDR3 sequence is 16 residues long. The CDR3 protein is CASSQDPQGIYNEQFF. Written as DNA, the CDR3 is TGCGCCAGCAGCCAAGATCCCCAAGGGATATACAATGAGCAGTTCTTC.